This T cell receptor beta chain derives from a study of blood T cell repertoires in COVID-19 (TCRdb year 2020). Some background on the complete study: The collaborator samples originated in the United States, Italy and Spain and spanned the acute and convalescent phases of COVID-19. The samples were drawn from the first 160 participants of the ongoing ImmuneRACE study and from some 1,300 subjects provided by 6 global collaborators. The dataset comprised deeply sampled blood TCRbeta repertoires from subjects exposed to, actively infected with, or recovered from COVID-19. Where available, HLA class I and class II types were taken from metadata supplied by the sample provider and were not determined by assay-based typing. The repertoires were released in a freely available public database meant as a resource for research on the immune response to SARS-CoV-2. A de-identified subject ID, COVID-19 status, age in years and sex were almost always included in the sample metadata. The material from the prospective study consisted of cDNA or gDNA derived from T cells, B-cell-depleted T cells, or PBMCs.

In the prospective study, participants were 18 to 89 years old, resided in about two dozen geographic areas of the United States, and were enrolled through a virtual design. To assign participants to cohorts, the prospective study relied on clinical history that participants themselves reported in a screening survey and a study questionnaire. In the prospective study, mobile phlebotomists collected whole blood, serum and a nasopharyngeal or oropharyngeal swab from each participant. Participants in the prospective study had the option to provide additional blood draws and questionnaires over a 2-month period. Blood samples from the prospective study were shipped frozen or at room temperature prior to DNA extraction. TCRbeta CDR3 regions were amplified from genomic DNA by means of the immunoSEQ Assay, a bias-controlled multiplex PCR. In the authors' own workflow: Within the assay, amplification of reference gene primers was used to estimate how many nucleated cells each sample contained. Sequence reads were collapsed and filtered to measure the absolute abundance of every unique TCRbeta CDR3 rearrangement. For each sample, productive Simpson clonality was calculated as the square root of Simpson's diversity index across productive rearrangements. This is the immuneACCESS table as TCRdb keeps it, with only in-frame sequences that have V and J called. A part of the clones is gone; compared with another copy, unresolved V genes explain less than half, and the rest is unexplained. V, J and clone size are those of that table, while D and trimming were read from the DNA. The sample profile shows 380,000 or so clones; nearly 90% of them were found once. The ten largest clones add up to around 1.9% of the sample.

The CDR3 runs 16 residues from the cysteine to the phenylalanine. Only CDR3 DNA is held: 48 bases, read in frame from base 1. The CDR1 and CDR2 encoded by the germline V gene are MGHRA and YSYEKL. Trimming accounts for 4 bases at V and 7 bases at J, while the number of junction bases matched to no gene is 7. Beyond this particular receptor, the publication reports: The amount of clinical and demographic metadata varied by source and participant and was provided uncurated.

Notes on this clone: Its antigen specificity is not known. No much larger clone is present one base from it, and per-base qualities are unavailable.

The specimen was PBMCs or T cells enriched from blood (not recorded which). This sequence was found in a woman aged 40 to 50 with acute COVID-19. The chain is encoded by TRBV4-1 joined to TRBJ2-5, with 15 junctional bases fitting TRBD2. The nucleotides are TGCGCCAGCAGCCTAGGACTAGCGGGGGGGCCAGGGACCCAGTACTTC. This sequence encodes CASSLGLAGGPGTQYF.